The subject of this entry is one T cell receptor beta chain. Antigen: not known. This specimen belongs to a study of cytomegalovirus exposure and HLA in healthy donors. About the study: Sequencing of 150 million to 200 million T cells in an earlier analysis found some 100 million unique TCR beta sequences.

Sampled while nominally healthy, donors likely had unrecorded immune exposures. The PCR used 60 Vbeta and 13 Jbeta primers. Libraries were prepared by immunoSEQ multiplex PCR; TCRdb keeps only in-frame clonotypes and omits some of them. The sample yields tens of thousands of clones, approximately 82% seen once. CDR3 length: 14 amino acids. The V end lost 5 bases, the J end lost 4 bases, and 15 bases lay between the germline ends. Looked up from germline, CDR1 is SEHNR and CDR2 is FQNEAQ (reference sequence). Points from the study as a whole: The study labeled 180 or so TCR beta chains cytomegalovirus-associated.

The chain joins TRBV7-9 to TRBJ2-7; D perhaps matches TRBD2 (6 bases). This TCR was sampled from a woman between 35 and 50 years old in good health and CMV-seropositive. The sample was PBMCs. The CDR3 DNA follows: TGTGCCAGCAGCCTCATGGACTATCGTTACGAGCAGTACTTC. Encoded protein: CASSLMDYRYEQYF.